This T cell receptor beta chain derives from a study of identical twins. As regards this clonotype: Antigen: not known.

CDR3 size: 15 residues. The V end lost 2 bases, the J end lost 0 bases, and 11 bases lay between the germline ends. The germline V gene has CDR1 SGHTA and CDR2 FQGNSA. Template switching added a universal primer site, and cDNA bore unique molecular identifiers. TCRdb processed the 5' RACE reads anew with MiXCR; each CDR3 protein has one entry. The sample yields roughly 1,500,000 distinct CDR3 sequences, around 29% seen once. Study-level findings and limits: The presence of invariant MAIT and iNKT cells could partly confound analyses of zero-insertion sequences. The abundant beta clonotypes from cord blood had fewer insertions, and memory repertoires had none of this. Recombination models fit unrelated individuals' TCR alpha sharing but underestimated twins'.

The TCR originated in a newborn girl in good health. The specimen sequenced was cord blood. The V call is TRBV7-2, the J call TRBJ2-7; D might be TRBD1 (6 bases). This chain's CDR3 is CASSLQGSLSYEQYF. The CDR3 region has the DNA TGTGCCAGCAGCTTACAGGGGTCCCTCTCCTACGAGCAGTACTTC.